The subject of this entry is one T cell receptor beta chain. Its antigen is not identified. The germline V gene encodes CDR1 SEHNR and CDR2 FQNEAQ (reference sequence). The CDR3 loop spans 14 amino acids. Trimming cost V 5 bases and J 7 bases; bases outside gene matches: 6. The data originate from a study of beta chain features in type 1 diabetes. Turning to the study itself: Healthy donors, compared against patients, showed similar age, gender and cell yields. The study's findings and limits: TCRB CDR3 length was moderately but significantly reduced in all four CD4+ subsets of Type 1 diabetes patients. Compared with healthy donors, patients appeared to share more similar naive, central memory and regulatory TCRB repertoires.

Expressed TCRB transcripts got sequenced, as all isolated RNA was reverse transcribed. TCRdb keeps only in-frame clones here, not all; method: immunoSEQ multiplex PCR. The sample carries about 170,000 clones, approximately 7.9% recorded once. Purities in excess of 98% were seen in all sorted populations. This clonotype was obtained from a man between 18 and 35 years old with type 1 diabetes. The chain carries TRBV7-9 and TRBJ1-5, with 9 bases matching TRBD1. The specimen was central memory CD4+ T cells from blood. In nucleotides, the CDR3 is TGTGCCAGCAGCCGGGACAGGGATCGACAGCCCCAGCATTTT. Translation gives CASSRDRDRQPQHF.